These 8 T cell receptor beta chains share one sample of origin, sequenced in a study of monozygotic twins with inflammatory bowel disease. TCRdb reprocessed the 5' RACE reads and keeps a single row for each CDR3 protein, giving no DNA. The sample table sets out roughly 100,000 distinct CDR3 sequences. Sequencing was done on a sample of blood. The receptor source for this set is a human donor with ulcerative colitis or Crohn's disease, or a healthy co-twin of an affected twin (not recorded which).

This chain uses TRBV7-3 with TRBJ1-1. The CDR3 covers 15 residues. Looked up from germline, CDR1 is SGHTA and CDR2 is FQGTGA. CDR3 residues: CASSPWGRGDTEAFF. Based on the CDR3 plus reference TRBV7-3 and TRBJ1-1, the full variable domain is GAGVSQTPSNKVTEKGKYVELRCDPISGHTALYWYRQSLGQGPEFLIYFQGTGAADDSGLPNDRFFAVRPEGSVSTLKIQRTERGDSAVYLCASSPWGRGDTEAFFGQGTRLTVV.

This chain connects TRBV7-2 to TRBJ1-5. The CDR3 extends over 16 amino acids. CDR1 is SGHTA, CDR2 FQGNSA, per germline. The CDR3: CASSLGVQMFNQPQHF.

The chain recombines TRBV27 with TRBJ1-1; TCRdb reports TRBD1, a call that lacks DNA to check it against. CDR1 is MNHEY, CDR2 SMNVEV, per germline (reference sequence). There are 15 residues in the CDR3. The CDR3 reads CASRITGTLNTEAFF.

The chain carries TRBV12-3 or TRBV12-4 and TRBJ1-2. The CDR3 extends over 13 amino acids. CDR3 region: CASSLAINYGYTF.

The V and J genes are TRBV7-2 and TRBJ2-7; TCRdb's D call, TRBD1, is unchecked because there is no DNA. The CDR3 spans 15 residues. Germline CDR1 is SGHTA and CDR2 is FQGNSA. The CDR3 here is CASSSEPGQAYEQYF.

V and J are TRBV30 and TRBJ1-6; the D gene TCRdb calls, TRBD1, cannot be checked with no DNA. CDR1 and CDR2 from the germline V gene are GTSNPN and SVGIG (reference sequence). The CDR3 covers 12 residues. This CDR3 is CAGRQGLSPLHF.

The V and J genes are TRBV6-6 and TRBJ2-4; TCRdb selects TRBD1, and the lack of DNA leaves this call unchecked. The germline V gene has CDR1 MNHNY and CDR2 SVGAGI (reference sequence). The CDR3 has 12 amino acids. CDR3 residues: CASTYEVAKRYF.

The genes are TRBV7-8 and TRBJ2-7. The CDR3 is 12 amino acids. Germline values: CDR1 SGHVS, CDR2 FQNEAQ. The CDR3 is CASSKESYEQYF. The variable domain in full, with the rest retrieved from reference TRBV7-8 and TRBJ2-7, is GAGVSQSPRYKVAKRGQDVALRCDPISGHVSLFWYQQALGQGPEFLTYFQNEAQLDKSGLPSDRFFAERPEGSVSTLKIQRTQQEDSAVYLCASSKESYEQYFGPGTRLTVT.